This TCR beta chain was sequenced for a study of cytomegalovirus exposure and HLA in healthy donors. Study-wide findings and caveats: High specificity and sensitivity for cytomegalovirus status were reported for the classifier. First-cohort TCR clusters tended to co-occur in the 120 or so validation repertoires, a later analysis found. The study designated about 180 TCR beta chains cytomegalovirus-associated.

The donors were part of the validation cohort of 95 to 150 subjects. That cohort was separate from the first cohort, which comprised about 730 subjects. A few counts support this clone. Antigen specificity is unknown. The CDR3 runs 15 residues. The trim removed 5 bases at V and 5 bases at J, leaving 7 bases unmatched. From germline, CDR1 is MNHEY and CDR2 SVGAGI. Measured with immunoSEQ multiplex PCR; TCRdb has only the in-frame clones, and not every one. The sample records roughly 90,000 clones, 85% being singletons. V and J are TRBV6-5 and TRBJ2-7; 12 positions match TRBD2. The TCR originated in a man aged 18 to 35 in good health and CMV-seropositive. Sequenced input: PBMCs. The DNA for the CDR3 is TGTGCCAGCAGTCCAAGACTAGCGGGAGTGGACGAGCAGTACGTC. Amino acids: CASSPRLAGVDEQYV.